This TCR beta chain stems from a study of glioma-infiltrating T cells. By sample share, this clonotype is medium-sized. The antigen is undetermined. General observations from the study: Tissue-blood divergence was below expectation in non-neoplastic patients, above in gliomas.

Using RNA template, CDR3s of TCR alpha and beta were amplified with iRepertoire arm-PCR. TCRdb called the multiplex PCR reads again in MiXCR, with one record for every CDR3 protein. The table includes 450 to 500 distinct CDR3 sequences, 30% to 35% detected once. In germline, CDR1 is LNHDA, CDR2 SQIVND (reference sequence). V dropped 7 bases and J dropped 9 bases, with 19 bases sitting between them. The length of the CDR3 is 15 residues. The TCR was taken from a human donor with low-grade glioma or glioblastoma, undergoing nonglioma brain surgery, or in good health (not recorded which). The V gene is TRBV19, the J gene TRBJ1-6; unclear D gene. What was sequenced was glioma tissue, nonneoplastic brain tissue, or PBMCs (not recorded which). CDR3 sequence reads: CASTTLQSDRSPLHF. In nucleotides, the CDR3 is TGTGCCAGTACTACCCTGCAGAGCGACCGTTCACCCCTCCACTTT.